Sequencing of this T cell receptor (beta chain) was carried out in a study of T cell responses to AZD1222 COVID-19 vaccine. As regards this clone: Its antigen is undetermined.

Trimming removed 5 bases from V and 1 base from J; junction bases left unmatched: 8. Germline V gene data show CDR1 as SGHDN and CDR2 as FVKESK. The CDR3 is 17 residues long. Data came from immunoSEQ multiplex PCR; TCRdb stores just in-frame clones and leaves some out. In the table there are some 80,000 clones, roughly 88% of which are singletons. Study findings and constraints: Sampling captured repertoires only after the peak T cell response.

Sequencing used peripheral blood, obtained 28 days after the second dose of the MenACWY control vaccine. The sequence derives from an adult who received the MenACWY meningococcal vaccine as a control. The chain links TRBV14 to TRBJ1-6, with 7 positions matching TRBD1. This CDR3 reads CASSDRVFGSYNSPLHF. CDR3 nucleotides: TGTGCCAGCAGCGACAGGGTGTTCGGTTCCTATAATTCACCCCTCCACTTT.